One and the same sample provided the 24 T cell receptor beta chains below, sequenced in a study of blood T cell repertoires in COVID-19. The method was immunoSEQ multiplex PCR; TCRdb's version includes in-frame clones alone and lacks a portion of them. Among approximately 12,000 clones, 73% were seen once, and the ten largest hold 30%. The material sequenced was peripheral blood. These receptors came from a human donor in a cohort sampled during active COVID-19.

The chain carries TRBV4-2 and TRBJ2-3; 10 nucleotides match TRBD2. The CDR3 runs to 16 residues. From germline, CDR1 is LGHNA and CDR2 YNFKEQ. Unmatched junction bases numbered 8, after V lost 3 bases and J lost 5 bases. The CDR3 bases are TGTGCCAGCAGCCATTTGAGCGGGGGGGCTGTAGATACGCAGTATTTT. This encodes CASSHLSGGAVDTQYF.

V gene TRBV7-8 combines with J gene TRBJ2-2; the D gene is possibly TRBD1 (5 bases). With 1 base removed from V and 7 bases from J, the gap between germline ends came to 7 bases. Germline-derived CDR1 and CDR2 are SGHVS and FQNEAQ. This CDR3 comprises 13 residues. The CDR3 DNA reads TGTGCCAGCAGCTTAGTAGGGGTCGGGGAGCTGTTTTTT. Protein product: CASSLVGVGELFF.

The rearrangement uses TRBV6-5 and TRBJ2-1, with TRBD1 matching 8 bases. Germline values: CDR1 MNHEY, CDR2 SVGAGI. This CDR3 has 12 amino acids. The V gene end was trimmed by 2 bases and the J gene end by 12 bases; junction bases not matched to a gene: 3. CDR3 region: CASSYRRGRQFF. The DNA for the CDR3 is TGTGCCAGCAGTTACCGCAGGGGGCGGCAGTTCTTC.

The chain links TRBV21-1 to TRBJ2-6; no check of the table's D call, TRBD1, against the DNA was made. TRBV21-1 is a pseudogene. The CDR3 covers 18 residues. In nucleotides, the CDR3 is TGTGCCAGCAGCAAAGAGGTGCCAGGGGGGCCGGGGGCCAACGTCCTGACTTTC. Translating gives CASSKEVPGGPGANVLTF.

The gene calls are TRBV20-1 and TRBJ2-3, with D uncertain. The germline gives CDR1 DFQATT, CDR2 SNEGSKA (reference sequence). This CDR3 has 11 amino acids. Trimming left V 4 bases short and J 6 bases short, with 8 bases between. CDR3 in amino acids: CSANSIDTQYF. The CDR3 nucleotides are TGCAGTGCTAATTCCATCGATACGCAGTATTTT.

V usage is TRBV4-1 and J usage is TRBJ1-6; 9 bases agree with TRBD1. This CDR3 contains 14 residues. The V segment lost 3 bases and the J segment 6 bases; nucleotides outside the gene matches: 0. The germline gives CDR1 MGHRA, CDR2 YSYEKL. This CDR3 is CASSQTGGNSPLHF. DNA for the CDR3: TGCGCCAGCAGCCAGACAGGGGGTAATTCACCCCTCCACTTT.

The gene calls are TRBV27 and TRBJ1-4, with D tentatively TRBD1 (6 bases). CDR3 length: 14 residues. The V end was cut by 6 bases, the J end by 8 bases, with 16 bases between. CDR1 is MNHEY, CDR2 SMNVEV, per germline (reference sequence). CDR3 nucleotide sequence: TGTGCCAGCAGGTTCAGGGGCTCTGGAGAAAAACTGTTTTTT. It translates to CASRFRGSGEKLFF.

The gene calls are TRBV28 and TRBJ2-1, with TRBD1 matching 8 bases. This CDR3 has 15 residues. From germline, CDR1 is MDHEN and CDR2 SYDVKM. V shed 3 bases, J shed 0 bases, and the junction held 1 base outside the gene matches. CDR3 residues: CASSFRGLSYNEQFF. The CDR3, as DNA: TGTGCCAGCAGTTTCAGGGGGCTCTCCTACAATGAGCAGTTCTTC.

V gene TRBV29-1 combines with J gene TRBJ2-7, with TRBD1 matching over 7 bases. Trimming removed 7 bases from V and 2 bases from J; junction bases left unmatched: 5. From germline, CDR1 is SQVTM and CDR2 ANQGSEA. The CDR3 extends over 12 amino acids. CDR3 residues: CSARQGPYEQYF. The CDR3 DNA sequence: TGCAGCGCTAGACAGGGACCCTACGAGCAGTACTTC.

This clone was recorded only once. This chain connects TRBV5-6 to TRBJ1-6; TRBD1 matches at 7 bases. The CDR3 sequence is 15 residues long. V lost 0 bases to trimming and J lost 6 bases; unmatched junction nucleotides: 3. Germline V gene sequence: CDR1 SGHDT, CDR2 YYEEEE. CDR3 protein: CASSLEGGFNSPLHF. DNA of the CDR3: TGTGCCAGCAGCTTGGAAGGGGGCTTTAATTCACCCCTCCACTTT. Filled out from reference TRBV5-6 and TRBJ1-6, the complete variable domain reads DAGVTQSPTHLIKTRGQQVTLRCSPKSGHDTVSWYQQALGQGPQFIFQYYEEEERQRGNFPDRFSGHQFPNYSSELNVNALLLGDSALYLCASSLEGGFNSPLHFGNGTRLTVT.

The chain recombines TRBV10-3 with TRBJ2-7; 12 nucleotides agree with TRBD2. With V trimmed by 6 bases and J by 2 bases, 5 bases remained unmatched. Germline V gene sequence: CDR1 ENHRY, CDR2 SYGVKD. The CDR3 sequence is 15 residues long. The CDR3 spells CAIRTGLAGTYEQYF. Written as DNA, the CDR3 is TGTGCCATCAGGACTGGACTAGCGGGGACCTACGAGCAGTACTTC.

This sequence joins TRBV7-2 and TRBJ2-3, with 11 bases fitting TRBD2. CDR1 is SGHTA and CDR2 is FQGNSA in the germline V gene. Trimming at V came to 5 bases and at J to 5 bases, leaving 6 bases not matched to a gene. The length of the CDR3 is 15 residues. Here the CDR3 DNA reads TGTGCCAGCAGCCGCCTCGGACTAGCGGGAGATACGCAGTATTTT. Translated, it gives CASSRLGLAGDTQYF.

A single count supports this clone. The chain links TRBV7-6 to TRBJ2-5; 11 nucleotides match TRBD2. The V gene end was trimmed by 3 bases and the J gene end by 1 base; junction bases not matched to a gene: 1. There are 15 residues in the CDR3. Germline assignment: CDR1 SGHVS and CDR2 FNYEAQ. In DNA, the CDR3 is TGTGCCAGCAGCTTTAGCGGGGGGGTCCAAGAGACCCAGTACTTC. It yields the protein CASSFSGGVQETQYF.

Notes on this clone: A much larger clone differs by one base, so this may be a read error. The genes are TRBV5-1 and TRBJ2-2; D is undetermined. V gave up 2 bases and J gave up 7 bases, with 9 bases separating them. Germline lookup yields CDR1 SGHRS and CDR2 YFSETQ. The length of the CDR3 is 13 residues. CDR3 in amino acids: CASSFETIGELFF. The CDR3 DNA follows: TGCGCCAGCAGCTTTGAGACAATCGGGGAGCTGTTTTTT.

The V call is TRBV9, the J call TRBJ2-3, with D perhaps TRBD2 (6 bases). The CDR3 is 15 residues long. Germline assignment: CDR1 SGDLS and CDR2 YYNGEE. V gave up 8 bases and J gave up 9 bases, with 25 bases separating them. Written as DNA, the CDR3 is TGTGCCAGTACCTCAGGTGGGGCGGGGACGTCGACGCAGTATTTT. Translating it yields CASTSGGAGTSTQYF.

V is TRBV5-1 and J is TRBJ2-6; maybe TRBD1 (5 bases). Germline assignment: CDR1 SGHRS and CDR2 YFSETQ. Trimming took 4 bases from V and 4 from J, leaving 6 bases between them. The CDR3 runs 13 residues. DNA of the CDR3: TGCGCCAGCAGCAGGGGAGGGGCCAACGTCCTGACTTTC. This codes for CASSRGGANVLTF.

The CDR3 nucleotides are TGTGCCAGCAGCTTAGGGGCAGGGGGTCCCTACGAGCAGTACTTC. Protein sequence: CASSLGAGGPYEQYF. The rearrangement joins TRBV7-2 to TRBJ2-7; TRBD1 aligns across 7 bases. The CDR3 is 15 amino acids. Germline CDR1 is SGHTA and CDR2 is FQGNSA. The V gene end was trimmed by 1 base and the J gene end by 2 bases; junction bases not matched to a gene: 5.

The V gene is TRBV18, the J gene TRBJ2-7; D is uncertain. V was clipped by 1 base and J by 0 bases, with 10 bases between them. CDR3 length equals 15 residues. Germline V gene lookup returns CDR1 KGHSH and CDR2 LQKENI. CDR3: CASSPRGLSSYEQYF. The DNA for the CDR3 is TGTGCCAGCTCACCACGCGGTCTCAGCTCCTACGAGCAGTACTTC.

The genes are TRBV7-2 and TRBJ1-2; D not resolved. V dropped 1 base and J dropped 5 bases, with 5 bases sitting between them. Germline assignment: CDR1 SGHTA and CDR2 FQGNSA. The CDR3 is made up of 12 amino acids. This chain's CDR3 is CASSLDLYGYTF. DNA of the CDR3: TGTGCCAGCAGCTTAGACCTATATGGCTACACCTTC. Using reference TRBV7-2 and TRBJ1-2 for the parts outside the CDR3, the full variable domain is GAGVSQSPSNKVTEKGKDVELRCDPISGHTALYWYRQSLGQGLEFLIYFQGNSAPDKSGLPSDRFSAERTGGSVSTLTIQRTQQEDSAVYLCASSLDLYGYTFGSGTRLTVV.

The CDR3 loop reads CSARQGYEQFF. CDR3 DNA sequence: TGCAGTGCTAGACAGGGTTATGAGCAGTTCTTC. The V and J genes are TRBV20-1 and TRBJ2-1; weak D call: TRBD1 (5 bases). V was shortened by 2 bases and J by 8 bases, with 7 bases between the two germline ends. The CDR3 has 11 residues. In germline, CDR1 is DFQATT, CDR2 SNEGSKA (reference sequence).

This chain connects TRBV18 to TRBJ2-7; 9 nucleotides align to TRBD2. The CDR3 is 15 residues long. CDR1 and CDR2 (germline): KGHSH, LQKENI. V gave up 5 bases and J gave up 2 bases; unmatched junction bases: 7. Here the CDR3 reads CASSSGAGGTYEQYF. CDR3 bases: TGTGCCAGCTCATCGGGGGCGGGAGGGACCTACGAGCAGTACTTC.

CDR3 DNA sequence: TGTGCCAGCAGCAGTTGGACAGGGCAGTTCTTC. It yields the protein CASSSWTGQFF. This chain uses TRBV6-5 with TRBJ2-1; TRBD1 matches at 7 bases. CDR1 is MNHEY and CDR2 is SVGAGI in the germline V gene. CDR3 size: 11 residues. V was pared by 6 bases and J by 12 bases, with 5 bases of the junction left unmatched.

In this sample, this clone turned up a few times. The rearrangement joins TRBV19 to TRBJ2-3, with D hard to call. The V and J ends lost 7 bases and 0 bases respectively, with 11 bases between them. Germline CDR1 LNHDA, CDR2 SQIVND (reference sequence). The CDR3 sequence is 14 residues long. The CDR3 sequence is CASKRQFSTDTQYF. As DNA, the CDR3 is TGTGCCAGTAAGCGCCAGTTCAGCACAGATACGCAGTATTTT.

CDR3 residues: CASSLGQGVTEAFF. CDR3 nucleotides: TGCGCCAGCAGCTTGGGGCAGGGGGTGACTGAAGCTTTCTTT. V is TRBV5-1 and J is TRBJ1-1; 7 nucleotides align to TRBD1. The CDR3 runs 14 residues. V shed 0 bases, J shed 5 bases, and the junction held 4 bases outside the gene matches. From germline, CDR1 is SGHRS and CDR2 YFSETQ.